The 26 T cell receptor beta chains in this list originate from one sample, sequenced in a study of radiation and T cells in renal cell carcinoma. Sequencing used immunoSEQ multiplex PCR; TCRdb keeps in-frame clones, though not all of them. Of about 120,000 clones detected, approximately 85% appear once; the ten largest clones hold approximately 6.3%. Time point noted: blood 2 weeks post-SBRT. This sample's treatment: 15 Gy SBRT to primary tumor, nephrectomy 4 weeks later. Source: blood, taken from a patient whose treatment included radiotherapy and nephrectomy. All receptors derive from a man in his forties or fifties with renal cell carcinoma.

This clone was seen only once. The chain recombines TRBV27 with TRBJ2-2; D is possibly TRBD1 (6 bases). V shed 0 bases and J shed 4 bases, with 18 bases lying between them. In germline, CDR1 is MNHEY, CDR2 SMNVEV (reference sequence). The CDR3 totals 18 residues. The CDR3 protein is CASSLSTPGHLFTGELFF. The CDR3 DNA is TGTGCCAGCAGTTTATCTACCCCGGGACATCTCTTCACCGGGGAGCTGTTTTTT.

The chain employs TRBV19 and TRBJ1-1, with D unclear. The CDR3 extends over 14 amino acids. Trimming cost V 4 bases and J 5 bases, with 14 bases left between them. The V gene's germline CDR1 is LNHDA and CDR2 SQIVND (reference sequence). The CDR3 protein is CASSTTRLVTEAFF. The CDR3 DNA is TGTGCCAGTAGTACCACCCGTCTCGTGACTGAAGCTTTCTTT.

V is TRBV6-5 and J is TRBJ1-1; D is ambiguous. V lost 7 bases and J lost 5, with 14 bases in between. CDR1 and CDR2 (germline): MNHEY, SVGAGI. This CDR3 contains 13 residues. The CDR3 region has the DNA TGTGCCAGCACCGGGAGTAGTAGAACTGAAGCTTTCTTT. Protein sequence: CASTGSSRTEAFF.

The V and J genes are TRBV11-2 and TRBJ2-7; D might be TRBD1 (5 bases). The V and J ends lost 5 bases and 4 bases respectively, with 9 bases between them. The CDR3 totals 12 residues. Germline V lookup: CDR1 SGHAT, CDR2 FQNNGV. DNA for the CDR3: TGTGCCAGCAGCCTGGACATTTACGAGCAGTACTTC. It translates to CASSLDIYEQYF.

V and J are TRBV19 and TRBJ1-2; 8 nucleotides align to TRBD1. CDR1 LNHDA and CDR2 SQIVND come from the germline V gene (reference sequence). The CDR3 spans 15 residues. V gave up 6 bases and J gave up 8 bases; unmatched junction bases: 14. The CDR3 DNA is TGTGCCAGTAGGAAAGAACGTCAGGGGGCTGACGGCTACACCTTC. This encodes CASRKERQGADGYTF.

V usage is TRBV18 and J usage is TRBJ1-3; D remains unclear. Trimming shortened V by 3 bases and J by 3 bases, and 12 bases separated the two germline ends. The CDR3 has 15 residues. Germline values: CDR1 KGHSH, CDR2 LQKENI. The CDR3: CASSPSSILGNTIYF. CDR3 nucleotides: TGTGCCAGCTCACCCTCCTCGATACTTGGAAACACCATATATTTT.

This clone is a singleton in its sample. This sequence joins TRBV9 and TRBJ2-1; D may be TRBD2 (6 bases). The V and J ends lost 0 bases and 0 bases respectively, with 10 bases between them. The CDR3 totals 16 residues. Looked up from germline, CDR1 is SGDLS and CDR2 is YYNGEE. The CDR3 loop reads CASSVGGGLSYNEQFF. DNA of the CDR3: TGTGCCAGCAGCGTAGGGGGAGGCCTCTCCTACAATGAGCAGTTCTTC.

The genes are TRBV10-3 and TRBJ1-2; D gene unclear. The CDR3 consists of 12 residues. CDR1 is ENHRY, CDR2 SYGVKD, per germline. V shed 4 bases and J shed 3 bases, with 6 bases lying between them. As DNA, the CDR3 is TGTGCCATCAGTGGGCACCACTATGGCTACACCTTC. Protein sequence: CAISGHHYGYTF.

CDR3 nucleotide sequence: TGTGCCAGCAGCAAGCGGACTAGCGGGGGCTACGAGCAGTACTTC. Its protein product is CASSKRTSGGYEQYF. The chain links TRBV7-9 to TRBJ2-7; 13 nucleotides line up with TRBD2. The V gene end was trimmed by 5 bases and the J gene end by 3 bases; junction bases not matched to a gene: 4. Germline-derived CDR1 and CDR2 are SEHNR and FQNEAQ (reference sequence). CDR3 size: 15 residues.

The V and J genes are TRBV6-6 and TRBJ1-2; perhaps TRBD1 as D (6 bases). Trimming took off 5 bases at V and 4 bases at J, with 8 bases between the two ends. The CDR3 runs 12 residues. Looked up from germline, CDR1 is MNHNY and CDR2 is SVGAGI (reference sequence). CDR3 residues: CASSGRGYGYTF. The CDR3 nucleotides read TGTGCCAGCAGTGGCAGGGGCTATGGCTACACCTTC.

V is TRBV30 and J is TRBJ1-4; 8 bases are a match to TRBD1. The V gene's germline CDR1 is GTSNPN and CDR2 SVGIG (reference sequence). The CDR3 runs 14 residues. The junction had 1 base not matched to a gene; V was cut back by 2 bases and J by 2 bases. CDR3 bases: TGTGCCTGGAGTTGGACAGGGACTAATGAAAAACTGTTTTTT. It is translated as CAWSWTGTNEKLFF.

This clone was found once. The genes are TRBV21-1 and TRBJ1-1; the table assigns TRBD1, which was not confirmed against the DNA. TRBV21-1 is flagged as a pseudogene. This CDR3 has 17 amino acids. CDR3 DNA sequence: TGTGCCAGCAGCAACCAGGGACAGGCAGTTAGGGTTACTGAAGCTTTCTTT. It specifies CASSNQGQAVRVTEAFF.

The CDR3 DNA sequence: TGTGCCATCAGACCCGGGACAACAAACTATGGCTACACCTTC. It codes for CAIRPGTTNYGYTF. The chain uses TRBV10-3 and TRBJ1-2; possibly TRBD1 for D (6 bases). The CDR3 is 14 residues long. Looked up from germline, CDR1 is ENHRY and CDR2 is SYGVKD. Trimming took 6 bases from V and 2 from J, leaving 13 bases between them.

CDR3 amino acids: CASSVTGTNQPQHF. DNA of the CDR3: TGCGCCAGCAGCGTAACAGGGACAAATCAGCCCCAGCATTTT. The chain couples TRBV5-1 to TRBJ1-5, with D perhaps matching TRBD1 (6 bases). This CDR3 is 14 amino acids long. The ends were cut back, 4 bases at V and 4 bases at J, with 12 bases in the middle. CDR1 is SGHRS, CDR2 YFSETQ, per germline.

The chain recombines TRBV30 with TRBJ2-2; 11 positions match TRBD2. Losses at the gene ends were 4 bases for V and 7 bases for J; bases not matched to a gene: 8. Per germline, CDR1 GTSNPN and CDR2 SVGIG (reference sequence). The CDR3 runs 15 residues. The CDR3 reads CAWNLLAGVHGELFF. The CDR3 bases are TGTGCCTGGAACTTACTAGCGGGAGTCCACGGGGAGCTGTTTTTT.

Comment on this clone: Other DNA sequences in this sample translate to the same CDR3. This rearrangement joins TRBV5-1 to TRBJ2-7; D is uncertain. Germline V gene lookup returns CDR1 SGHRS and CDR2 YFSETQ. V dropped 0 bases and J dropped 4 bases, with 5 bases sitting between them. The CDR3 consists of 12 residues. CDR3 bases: TGCGCCAGCAGCTTGGGAGTTTACGAGCAGTACTTC. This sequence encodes CASSLGVYEQYF. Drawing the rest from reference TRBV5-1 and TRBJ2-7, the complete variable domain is KAGVTQTPRYLIKTRGQQVTLSCSPISGHRSVSWYQQTPGQGLQFLFEYFSETQRNKGNFPGRFSGRQFSNSRSEMNVSTLELGDSALYLCASSLGVYEQYFGPGTRLTVT.

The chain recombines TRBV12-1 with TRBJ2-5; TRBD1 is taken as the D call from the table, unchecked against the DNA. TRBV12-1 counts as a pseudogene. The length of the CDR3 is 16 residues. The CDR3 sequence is CASSFSGTATQETQYF. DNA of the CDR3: TGTGCCAGCAGCTTCTCCGGGACAGCCACCCAAGAGACCCAGTACTTC.

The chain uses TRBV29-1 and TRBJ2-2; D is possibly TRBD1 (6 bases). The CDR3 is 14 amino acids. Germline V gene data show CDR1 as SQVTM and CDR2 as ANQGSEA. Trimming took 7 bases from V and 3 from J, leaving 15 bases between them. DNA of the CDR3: TGCAGCGCCCGGACAGTCGGGGACACCGGGGAGCTGTTTTTT. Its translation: CSARTVGDTGELFF.

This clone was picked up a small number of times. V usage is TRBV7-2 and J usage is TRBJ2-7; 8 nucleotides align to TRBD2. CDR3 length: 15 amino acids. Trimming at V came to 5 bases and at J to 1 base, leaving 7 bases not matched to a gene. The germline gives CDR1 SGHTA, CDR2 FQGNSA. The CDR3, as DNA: TGTGCCAGCAGCCAGACTAGCGCCCCTTCCTACGAGCAGTACTTC. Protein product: CASSQTSAPSYEQYF. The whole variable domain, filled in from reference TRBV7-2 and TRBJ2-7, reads GAGVSQSPSNKVTEKGKDVELRCDPISGHTALYWYRQSLGQGLEFLIYFQGNSAPDKSGLPSDRFSAERTGGSVSTLTIQRTQQEDSAVYLCASSQTSAPSYEQYFGPGTRLTVT.

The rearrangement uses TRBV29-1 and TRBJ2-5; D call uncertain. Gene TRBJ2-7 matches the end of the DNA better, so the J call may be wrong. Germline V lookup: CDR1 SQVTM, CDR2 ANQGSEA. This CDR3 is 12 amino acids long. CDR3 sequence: CSAGLRFHEQYF. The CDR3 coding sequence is TGCAGCGCCGGTTTAAGATTCCACGAGCAGTACTTC.

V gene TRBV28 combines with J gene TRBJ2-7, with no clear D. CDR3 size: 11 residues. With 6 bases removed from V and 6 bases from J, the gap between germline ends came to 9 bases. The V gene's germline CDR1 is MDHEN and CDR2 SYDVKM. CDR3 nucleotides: TGTGCCAGCAGCCGCCCTCCCGAGCAGTACTTC. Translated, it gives CASSRPPEQYF.

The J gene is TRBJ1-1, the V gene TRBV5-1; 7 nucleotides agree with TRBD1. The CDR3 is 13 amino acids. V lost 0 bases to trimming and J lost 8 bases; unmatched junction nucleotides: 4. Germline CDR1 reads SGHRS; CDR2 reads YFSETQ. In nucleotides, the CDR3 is TGCGCCAGCAGCTTGGAGACAGGGAGAGAAGCTTTCTTT. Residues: CASSLETGREAFF.

CDR3 residues: CSVLLGYEQYF. CDR3 DNA sequence: TGCAGCGTGCTCCTTGGCTACGAGCAGTACTTC. The rearrangement links TRBV29-1 to TRBJ2-7; unclear D gene. CDR3 size: 11 residues. The germline CDR1 and CDR2 sequences are SQVTM and ANQGSEA. V was clipped by 6 bases and J by 3 bases, with 9 bases between them.

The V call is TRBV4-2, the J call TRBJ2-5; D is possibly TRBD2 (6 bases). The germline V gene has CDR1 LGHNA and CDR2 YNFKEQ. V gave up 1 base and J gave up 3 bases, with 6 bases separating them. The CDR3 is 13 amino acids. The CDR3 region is CASSQAGEETQYF. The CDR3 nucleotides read TGTGCCAGCAGCCAAGCGGGGGAAGAGACCCAGTACTTC.

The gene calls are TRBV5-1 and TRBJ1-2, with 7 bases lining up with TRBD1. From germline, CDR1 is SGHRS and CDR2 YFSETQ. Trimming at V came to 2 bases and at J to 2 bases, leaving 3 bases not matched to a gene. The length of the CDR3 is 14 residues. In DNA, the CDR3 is TGCGCCAGCAGCTTCGGGACAGAGAACTATGGCTACACCTTC. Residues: CASSFGTENYGYTF.

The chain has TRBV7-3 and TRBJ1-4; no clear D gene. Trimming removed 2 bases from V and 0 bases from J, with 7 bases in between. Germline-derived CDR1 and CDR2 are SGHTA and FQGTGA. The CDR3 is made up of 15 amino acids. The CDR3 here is CASSLSLTTNEKLFF. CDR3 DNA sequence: TGTGCCAGCAGCTTATCCCTAACAACTAATGAAAAACTGTTTTTT.